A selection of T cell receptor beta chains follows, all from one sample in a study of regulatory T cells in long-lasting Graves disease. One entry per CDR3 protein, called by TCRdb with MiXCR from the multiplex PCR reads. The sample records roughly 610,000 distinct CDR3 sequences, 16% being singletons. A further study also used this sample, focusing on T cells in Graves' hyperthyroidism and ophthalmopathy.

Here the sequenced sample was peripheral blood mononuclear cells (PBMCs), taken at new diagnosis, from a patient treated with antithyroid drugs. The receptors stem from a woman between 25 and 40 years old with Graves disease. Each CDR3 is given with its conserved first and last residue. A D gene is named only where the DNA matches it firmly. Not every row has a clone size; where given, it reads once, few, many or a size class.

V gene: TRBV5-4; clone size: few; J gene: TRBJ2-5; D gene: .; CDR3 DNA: TGTGCCAGCAGTCTGGATCAACCGGAGACCCAGTACTTC; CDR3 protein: CASSLDQPETQYF
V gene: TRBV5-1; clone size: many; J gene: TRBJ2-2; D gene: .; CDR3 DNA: TGCGCCAGCGAACAGGGAACCGGGGAGCTGTTTTTT; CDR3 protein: CASEQGTGELFF
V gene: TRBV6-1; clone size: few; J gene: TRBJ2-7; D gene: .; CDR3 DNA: TGTGCCAGCACTCAAAGCTTTTCCCAGCAGTACTTC; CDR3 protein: CASTQSFSQQYF
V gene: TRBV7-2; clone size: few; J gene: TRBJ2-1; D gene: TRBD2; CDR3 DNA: TGTGCCAGCAGCCCCCTGCTAGCGGGAGAATACAATGAGCAGTTCTTC; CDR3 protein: CASSPLLAGEYNEQFF
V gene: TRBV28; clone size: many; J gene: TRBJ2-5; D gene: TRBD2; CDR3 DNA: TGTGCCAGCAGTTTCGACGGGAGGGAGAAGACCCAGTACTTC; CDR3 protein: CASSFDGREKTQYF
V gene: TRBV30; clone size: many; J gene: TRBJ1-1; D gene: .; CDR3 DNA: TGTGCCTGCCCCCCCCCGAACACTGAAGCTTTCTTT; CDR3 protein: CACPPPNTEAFF
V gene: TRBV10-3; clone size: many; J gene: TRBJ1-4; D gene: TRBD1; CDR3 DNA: TGTGCCATCAGTGAAGTCGACAGGGGGTATGAAAAACTGTTTTTT; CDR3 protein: CAISEVDRGYEKLFF
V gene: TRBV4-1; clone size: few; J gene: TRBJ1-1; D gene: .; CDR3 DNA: TGCGCCAGCAGCCAAGACGCTCGGAGCACCATGAACACTGAAGCTTTCTTT; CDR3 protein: CASSQDARSTMNTEAFF
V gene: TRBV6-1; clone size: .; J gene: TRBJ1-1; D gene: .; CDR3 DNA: TGTGCCAGCGGATCCCAAGCTTTCTTT; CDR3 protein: CASGSQAFF
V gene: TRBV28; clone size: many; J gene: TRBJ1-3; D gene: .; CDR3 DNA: TGTGCCAGCAGTTCGTCCGGGACCGATGGAAACACCATATATTTT; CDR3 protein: CASSSSGTDGNTIYF
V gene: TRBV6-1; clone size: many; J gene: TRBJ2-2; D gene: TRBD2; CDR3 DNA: TGTGCCAGCAGTGCGACCGGGACTAGCGGGAGTTCTGGGGAGCTGTTTTTT; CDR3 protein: CASSATGTSGSSGELFF
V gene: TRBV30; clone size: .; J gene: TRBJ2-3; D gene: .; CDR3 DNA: TGTGCCTGGAGTCGGCGGGGGCGCACAGATACGCAGTATTTT; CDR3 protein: CAWSRRGRTDTQYF
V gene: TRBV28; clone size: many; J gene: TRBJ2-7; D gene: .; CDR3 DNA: TGTGCCAGCACCAAAGGGGTCCCTCAGGTTGGGCAGTACTTC; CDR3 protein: CASTKGVPQVGQYF
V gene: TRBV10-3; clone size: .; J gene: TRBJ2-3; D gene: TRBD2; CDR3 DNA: TGTGCCATCAGTGGTACTAGCGGGCTACACCAGGATACGCAGTATTTT; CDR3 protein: CAISGTSGLHQDTQYF
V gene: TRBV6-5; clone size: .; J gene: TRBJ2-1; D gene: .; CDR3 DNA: TGTGCCAGCAGTTACTGGCAGGACTACAATGAGCAGTTCTTC; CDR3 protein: CASSYWQDYNEQFF
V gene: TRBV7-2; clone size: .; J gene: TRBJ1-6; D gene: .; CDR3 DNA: TGTGCCAGCGGACCGGGACAAACCTTATATCCCCTCCACTTT; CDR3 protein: CASGPGQTLYPLHF
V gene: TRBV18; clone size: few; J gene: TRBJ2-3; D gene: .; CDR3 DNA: TGTGCCAGCTCACTTGGGCTAAATCCAGATACGCAGTATTTT; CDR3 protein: CASSLGLNPDTQYF
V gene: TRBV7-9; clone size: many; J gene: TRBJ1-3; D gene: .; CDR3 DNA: TGTGCCAGCAGCCCCAGGACGGGCTCTGGAAACACCATATATTTT; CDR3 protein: CASSPRTGSGNTIYF
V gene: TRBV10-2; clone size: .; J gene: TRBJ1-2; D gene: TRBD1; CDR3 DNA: TGCGCCAGCAGTGACGGGACAGGGGGATCGCGGAATGGCTACACCTTC; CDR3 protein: CASSDGTGGSRNGYTF
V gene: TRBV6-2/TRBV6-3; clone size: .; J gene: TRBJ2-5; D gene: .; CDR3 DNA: TGTGCCAGCAGTTACCGGACACCCGCCCGAGAGACCCAGTACTTC; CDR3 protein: CASSYRTPARETQYF
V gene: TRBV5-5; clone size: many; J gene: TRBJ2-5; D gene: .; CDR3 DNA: TGTGCCAGCAGCTTTTTCGGGATCCAAGAGACCCAGTACTTC; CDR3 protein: CASSFFGIQETQYF
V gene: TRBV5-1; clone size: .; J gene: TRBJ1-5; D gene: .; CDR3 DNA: TGCGCCAGCAGCCCCGGGCCCATCAATCAGCCCCAGCATTTT; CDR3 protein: CASSPGPINQPQHF
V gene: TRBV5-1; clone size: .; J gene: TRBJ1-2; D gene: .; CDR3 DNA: TGCGCCAGCAGCTCGATACAGGGCGCGGGTGGCTACACCTTC; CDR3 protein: CASSSIQGAGGYTF
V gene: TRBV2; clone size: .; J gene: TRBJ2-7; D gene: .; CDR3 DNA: TGTGCCACCGCAGGGTCCCACTCCTCCTACGAGCAGTACTTC; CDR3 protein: CATAGSHSSYEQYF
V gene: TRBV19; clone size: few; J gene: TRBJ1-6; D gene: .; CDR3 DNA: TGTGCCAGCTCGTCCGAGGGGCATTCACCCCTCCACTTT; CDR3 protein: CASSSEGHSPLHF
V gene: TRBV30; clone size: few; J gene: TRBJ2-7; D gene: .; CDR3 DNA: TGTGCCTGGAGTAGGTTGGGTGGGTACTACGAGCAGTACTTC; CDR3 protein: CAWSRLGGYYEQYF
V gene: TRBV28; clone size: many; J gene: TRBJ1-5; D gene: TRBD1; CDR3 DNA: TGTGCCAGCAGTTCCGCCGGGACAGAAAATCAGCCCCAGCATTTT; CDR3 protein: CASSSAGTENQPQHF
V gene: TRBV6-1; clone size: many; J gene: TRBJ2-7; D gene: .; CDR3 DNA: TGTGCCAGCAGGATCGACAGGCCCTCCTACGAGCAGTACTTC; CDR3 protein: CASRIDRPSYEQYF
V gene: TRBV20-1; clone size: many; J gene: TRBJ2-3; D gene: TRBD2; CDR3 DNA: TGCAGTGCTCCTAGCGGGGCGATAGATACGCAGTATTTT; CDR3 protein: CSAPSGAIDTQYF
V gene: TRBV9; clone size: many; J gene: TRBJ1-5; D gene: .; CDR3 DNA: TGTGCCAGCAGCGTATGCACCCGGCCCCAGCATTTT; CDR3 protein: CASSVCTRPQHF
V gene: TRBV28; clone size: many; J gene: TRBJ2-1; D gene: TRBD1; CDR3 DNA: TGTGCCAGCAGTTTATTGGGGGTGGGACAGGGATACAATGAGCAGTTCTTC; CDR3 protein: CASSLLGVGQGYNEQFF
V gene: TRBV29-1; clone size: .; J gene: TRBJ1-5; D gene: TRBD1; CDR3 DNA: TGCAGCGTCATACAGGGGAAGGGGCAGCCCCAGCATTTT; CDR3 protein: CSVIQGKGQPQHF
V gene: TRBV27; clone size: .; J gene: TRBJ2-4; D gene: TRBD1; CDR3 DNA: TGTGCCACCAGACCGACAGGGCCCTCCAGCATTCAGTACTTC; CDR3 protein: CATRPTGPSSIQYF
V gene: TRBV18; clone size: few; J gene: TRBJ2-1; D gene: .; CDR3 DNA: TGTGCCAGCTCACCATTTACGGCACACAGCTCCTACAATGAGCAGTTCTTC; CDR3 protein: CASSPFTAHSSYNEQFF
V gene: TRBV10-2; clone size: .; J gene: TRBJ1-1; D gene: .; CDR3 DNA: TGCGCCAGCAGTGAGGACAGATCGGGCACTGAAGCTTTCTTT; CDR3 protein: CASSEDRSGTEAFF
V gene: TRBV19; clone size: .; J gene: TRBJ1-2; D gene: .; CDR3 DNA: TGTGCCAGTAGTACCCCCGGCCTTGGCTACACCTTC; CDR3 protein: CASSTPGLGYTF
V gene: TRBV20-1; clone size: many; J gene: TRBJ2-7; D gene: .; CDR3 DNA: TGCAGTGCCAGTGGTTTAGCGAGGCACGAGCAGTACTTC; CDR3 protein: CSASGLARHEQYF
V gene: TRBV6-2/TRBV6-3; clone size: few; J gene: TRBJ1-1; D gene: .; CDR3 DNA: TGTGCCAGCAGCGGAAGCGAGAACACTGAAGCTTTCTTT; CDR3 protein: CASSGSENTEAFF
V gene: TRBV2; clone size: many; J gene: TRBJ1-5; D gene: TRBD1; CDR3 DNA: TGTGCCAGCAGTGAATACAGGGGTAATCAGCCCCAGCATTTT; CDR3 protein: CASSEYRGNQPQHF
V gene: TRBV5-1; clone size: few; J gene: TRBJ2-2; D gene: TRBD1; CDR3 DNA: TGCGCCAGCAGCGGGGGACAGGGGGGTAACACCGGGGAGCTGTTTTTT; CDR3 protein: CASSGGQGGNTGELFF
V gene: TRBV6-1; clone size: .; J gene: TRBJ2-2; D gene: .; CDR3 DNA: TGTGCCAGCAGTGGACAGTTCACCGGGGAGCTGTTTTTT; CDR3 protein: CASSGQFTGELFF
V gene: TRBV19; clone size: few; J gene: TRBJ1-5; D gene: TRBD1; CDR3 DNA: TGTGCCAGTAGTATAGGTCCCAGGGGGACACTCAATCAGCCCCAGCATTTT; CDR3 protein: CASSIGPRGTLNQPQHF
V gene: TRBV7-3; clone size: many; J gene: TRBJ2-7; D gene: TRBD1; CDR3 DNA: TGTGCCAGCAGCACGACAGGGGGTTGGGACGAGCAGTACTTC; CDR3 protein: CASSTTGGWDEQYF
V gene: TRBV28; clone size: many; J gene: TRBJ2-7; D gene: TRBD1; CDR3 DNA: TGTGCCAGCAGTTTATTGGGACAGGGGGTCGTTGTCGAGCAGTACTTC; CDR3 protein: CASSLLGQGVVVEQYF
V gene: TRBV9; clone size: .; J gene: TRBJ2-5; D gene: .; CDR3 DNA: TGTGCCAGCAGCGTCGAGGTTTGGGAGACCCAGTACTTC; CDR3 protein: CASSVEVWETQYF
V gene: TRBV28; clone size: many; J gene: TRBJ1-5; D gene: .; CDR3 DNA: TGTGCCAGCAGTCAGGGGCAGAATGGCAATCAGCCCCAGCATTTT; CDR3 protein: CASSQGQNGNQPQHF
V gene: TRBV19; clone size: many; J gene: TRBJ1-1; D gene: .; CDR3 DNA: TGTGCCAGTATACATCTTGGGGGAAACACTGAAGCTTTCTTT; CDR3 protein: CASIHLGGNTEAFF
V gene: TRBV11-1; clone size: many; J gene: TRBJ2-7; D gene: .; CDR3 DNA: TGTGCCAGCCAAAAGAGCTCCTACGAGCAGTACTTC; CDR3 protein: CASQKSSYEQYF
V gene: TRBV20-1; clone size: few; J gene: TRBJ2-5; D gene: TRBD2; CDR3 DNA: TGCAGTGCTAGAGATGGAGCGGGAGGGTTAGAGACCCAGTACTTC; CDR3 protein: CSARDGAGGLETQYF
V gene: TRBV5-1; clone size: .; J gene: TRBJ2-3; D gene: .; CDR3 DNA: TGCGCCAGCAGCCCCGGACCCCCCGCAGATACGCAGTATTTT; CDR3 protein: CASSPGPPADTQYF
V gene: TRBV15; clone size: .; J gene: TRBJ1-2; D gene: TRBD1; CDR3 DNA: TGTGCCACCAGCAGAGACCCCAGGTTACAGGGGGTTGGCTACACCTTC; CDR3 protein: CATSRDPRLQGVGYTF